The 28 T cell receptor beta chains in this list originate from one sample, sequenced in a study of cytotoxic CD8 clonotypes in ibrutinib-treated CLL. Produced via immunoSEQ multiplex PCR; TCRdb's table is partial and in-frame only. This repertoire shows some 92,000 clones, roughly three quarters found once; its top ten account for approximately 23%. The input for sequencing was PBMCs, taken after 24 months of ibrutinib treatment. The receptors here all came from a human donor with chronic lymphocytic leukemia.

The chain uses TRBV7-7 and TRBJ2-5; 10 positions agree with TRBD2. CDR1 and CDR2 from the germline V gene are SSHAT and FNYEAQ (reference sequence). This CDR3 contains 17 residues. V was pared by 2 bases and J by 1 base, with 7 bases of the junction left unmatched. The CDR3 DNA reads TGTGCCAGCAGCTTACCCACAGCGGGAGGGCCCCAAGAGACCCAGTACTTC. It codes for CASSLPTAGGPQETQYF.

The chain employs TRBV7-9 and TRBJ2-2; TRBD1 might be the D (5 bases). From germline, CDR1 is SEHNR and CDR2 FQNEAQ (reference sequence). This CDR3 has 16 residues. V was clipped by 3 bases and J by 0 bases, with 11 bases between them. The DNA for the CDR3 is TGTGCCAGCAGCTTGGAAACAGGAACGAACACCGGGGAGCTGTTTTTT. Translated, it gives CASSLETGTNTGELFF. The variable domain in full, with the rest retrieved from reference TRBV7-9 and TRBJ2-2, is DTGVSQNPRHKITKRGQNVTFRCDPISEHNRLYWYRQTLGQGPEFLTYFQNEAQLEKSRLLSDRFSAERPKGSFSTLEIQRTEQGDSAMYLCASSLETGTNTGELFFGEGSRLTVL.

The V and J genes are TRBV19 and TRBJ2-7, with D perhaps matching TRBD1 or TRBD2 (5 bases each). Trimming removed 3 bases at V and 2 bases at J, with 20 bases between. Germline CDR1 LNHDA, CDR2 SQIVND (reference sequence). The CDR3 loop spans 17 amino acids. The DNA for the CDR3 is TGTGCCAGTAGTATTGCCCATGCCGCCGGGACCCCCTACGAGCAGTACTTC. It yields the protein CASSIAHAAGTPYEQYF.

The J gene is TRBJ1-1, the V gene TRBV19; tentatively, D is TRBD1 (6 bases). This CDR3 is built from 15 residues. CDR1 is LNHDA, CDR2 SQIVND, per germline (reference sequence). V was pared by 5 bases and J by 1 base, with 14 bases between. CDR3 amino acids: CASSFPGHTNTEAFF. The DNA for the CDR3 is TGTGCCAGTAGTTTCCCGGGACACACGAACACTGAAGCTTTCTTT.

This chain connects TRBV29-1 to TRBJ1-1, with 9 bases matching TRBD1. J gave up 4 bases and V 2 bases, and 5 bases lay outside the gene matches. CDR1 and CDR2 (germline): SQVTM, ANQGSEA. This CDR3 spans 14 amino acids. The DNA of the CDR3 is TGCAGCGTTGAAAAGGCGGACAGGGGCACTGAAGCTTTCTTT. Translating gives CSVEKADRGTEAFF.

The chain combines TRBV29-1 with TRBJ1-1; TRBD1 might be the D (5 bases). The ends were cut back, 6 bases at V and 1 base at J, with 12 bases in the middle. The V gene's germline CDR1 is SQVTM and CDR2 ANQGSEA. CDR3 length: 13 amino acids. The CDR3 DNA reads as TGCAGCGTCACCGACGGACAGAACACTGAAGCTTTCTTT. Its protein product is CSVTDGQNTEAFF. Using reference TRBV29-1 and TRBJ1-1 for the parts outside the CDR3, the full variable domain is SAVISQKPSRDICQRGTSLTIQCQVDSQVTMMFWYRQQPGQSLTLIATANQGSEATYESGFVIDKFPISRPNLTFSTLTVSNMSPEDSSIYLCSVTDGQNTEAFFGQGTRLTVV.

This clone has more than one count but fewer than ten. The V gene is TRBV30, the J gene TRBJ1-2, with D tentatively TRBD1 (5 bases). CDR3 length: 15 amino acids. Trimming shortened V by 4 bases and J by 5 bases, and 20 bases separated the two germline ends. Germline lookup yields CDR1 GTSNPN and CDR2 SVGIG (reference sequence). The CDR3 region is CAWILATANRYGYTF. DNA of the CDR3: TGTGCCTGGATTCTAGCGACAGCTAATCGTTATGGCTACACCTTC.

This clone appeared once. The V and J genes are TRBV27 and TRBJ2-7; TRBD2 aligns across 10 bases. V shed 3 bases, J shed 2 bases, and the junction held 7 bases outside the gene matches. The CDR3 has 16 amino acids. Germline V gene lookup returns CDR1 MNHEY and CDR2 SMNVEV (reference sequence). The CDR3 sequence is CASSLASGSPTYEQYF. DNA of the CDR3: TGTGCCAGCAGTTTGGCTAGCGGGAGTCCAACCTACGAGCAGTACTTC.

J is TRBJ1-2 and V is TRBV6-4; D is undetermined. This CDR3 spans 14 amino acids. The V and J ends lost 6 bases and 2 bases respectively, with 13 bases between them. Germline V gene data show CDR1 as MRHNA and CDR2 as SNTAGT. The CDR3 DNA reads TGTGCCAGCAGCGCCCAGATCTCCAACTATGGCTACACCTTC. Its protein product is CASSAQISNYGYTF.

This clone was seen a handful of times. The chain is built from TRBV6-6 and TRBJ2-7; TRBD1 matches 8 bases. The CDR3 loop spans 14 amino acids. The germline CDR1 and CDR2 sequences are MNHNY and SVGAGI (reference sequence). V was pared by 5 bases and J by 1 base, with 4 bases of the junction left unmatched. The CDR3, as DNA: TGTGCCAGCAGTCAAAGACAGGGGTCCTACGAGCAGTACTTC. Translation gives CASSQRQGSYEQYF.

This clone was seen just once. This chain joins TRBV7-9 and TRBJ2-1; 10 positions match TRBD2. The length of the CDR3 is 17 residues. Germline values: CDR1 SEHNR, CDR2 FQNEAQ (reference sequence). Trimming cost V 6 bases and J 7 bases; bases outside gene matches: 15. The DNA of the CDR3 is TGTGCCAGCAGTCTGACATTGACTAGCGGGTTTATTAATGAGCAGTTCTTC. Encoded protein: CASSLTLTSGFINEQFF.

The V call is TRBV28, the J call TRBJ1-1; unclear D gene. The CDR3 contains 13 residues. V lost 6 bases and J lost 9, with 17 bases in between. Germline CDR1 reads MDHEN; CDR2 reads SYDVKM. CDR3 protein: CASRANRMDKAFF. In DNA, the CDR3 is TGTGCCAGCAGGGCAAATCGCATGGATAAAGCTTTCTTT.

The J gene is TRBJ2-2, the V gene TRBV29-1; perhaps TRBD1 as D (7 bases). This CDR3 is 13 amino acids long. Germline CDR1 and CDR2: SQVTM and ANQGSEA. The V gene lost 7 bases and the J gene lost 2 bases, with 11 bases spanning the gap. The CDR3 loop is CSGGTANTGELFF. The CDR3 nucleotides read TGCAGCGGCGGGACAGCTAACACCGGGGAGCTGTTTTTT.

The chain employs TRBV5-1 and TRBJ1-2; D unresolved. In germline, CDR1 is SGHRS, CDR2 YFSETQ. V lost 0 bases, J lost 0 bases, and 9 bases lay in between. The CDR3 is 15 amino acids. As DNA, the CDR3 is TGCGCCAGCAGCTTGGAGGGCAGCACTAACTATGGCTACACCTTC. This codes for CASSLEGSTNYGYTF.

The rearrangement joins TRBV9 to TRBJ2-7, with a weak D call TRBD2 (6 bases). The CDR3 is made up of 16 amino acids. V lost 2 bases and J lost 2, with 17 bases in between. Germline CDR1 SGDLS, CDR2 YYNGEE. The CDR3 loop reads CASSVGGAGGTYEQYF. As DNA, the CDR3 is TGTGCCAGCAGCGTTGGAGGGGCCGGGGGAACCTACGAGCAGTACTTC. The variable domain in full, with the rest retrieved from reference TRBV9 and TRBJ2-7, is DSGVTQTPKHLITATGQRVTLRCSPRSGDLSVYWYQQSLDQGLQFLIQYYNGEERAKGNILERFSAQQFPDLHSELNLSSLELGDSALYFCASSVGGAGGTYEQYFGPGTRLTVT.

This clone has at least ten counts. The chain combines TRBV15 with TRBJ2-7; D remains unclear. The V end was cut by 3 bases, the J end by 0 bases, with 6 bases between. The CDR3 spans 13 residues. The V gene's germline CDR1 is LNHNV and CDR2 YYDKDF (reference sequence). The CDR3, as DNA: TGTGCCACCAGCAGGCAGGTCTCCTACGAGCAGTACTTC. Translated, it gives CATSRQVSYEQYF. The variable domain in full, completed from reference TRBV15 and TRBJ2-7, reads DAMVIQNPRYQVTQFGKPVTLSCSQTLNHNVMYWYQQKSSQAPKLLFHYYDKDFNNEADTPDNFQSRRPNTSFCFLDIRSPGLGDTAMYLCATSRQVSYEQYFGPGTRLTVT.

The V gene is TRBV28, the J gene TRBJ1-2; D gene ambiguous. This CDR3 has 15 amino acids. Trimming took 3 bases from V and 0 from J, leaving 11 bases between them. Germline CDR1 reads MDHEN; CDR2 reads SYDVKM. The CDR3 DNA reads as TGTGCCAGCAGTTTCCGAAGGCAAGCTAACTATGGCTACACCTTC. This translates into CASSFRRQANYGYTF.

The chain links TRBV6-1 to TRBJ2-7; TRBD2 matches 11 bases. Germline lookup yields CDR1 MNHNS and CDR2 SASEGT. The ends lost 2 bases at V and 7 bases at J; junction bases unmatched: 4. The CDR3 loop spans 14 amino acids. CDR3 residues: CASSETPSGREQYF. The CDR3 nucleotides read TGTGCCAGCAGTGAAACCCCTAGCGGGAGGGAGCAGTACTTC.

The chain links TRBV7-9 to TRBJ2-7; 7 nucleotides agree with TRBD2. Germline V gene lookup returns CDR1 SEHNR and CDR2 FQNEAQ (reference sequence). J gave up 5 bases and V 1 base, and 14 bases lay outside the gene matches. CDR3 size: 17 residues. Here the CDR3 reads CASSLGAGAGVENEQYF. DNA of the CDR3: TGTGCCAGCAGCTTAGGGGCCGGGGCGGGAGTTGAAAACGAGCAGTACTTC.

This clone was counted only a few times. The CDR3 bases are TGTGCCAGCAGCCCCAGTAGTGGGGGACTCTATGGCTACACCTTC. Its translation is CASSPSSGGLYGYTF. V is TRBV9 and J is TRBJ1-2; D is possibly TRBD1 (5 bases). CDR1 and CDR2 (germline): SGDLS, YYNGEE. V was cut by 4 bases and J by 4 bases, with 17 bases left in between. The CDR3 is made up of 15 amino acids. The whole variable domain, filled in from reference TRBV9 and TRBJ1-2, reads DSGVTQTPKHLITATGQRVTLRCSPRSGDLSVYWYQQSLDQGLQFLIQYYNGEERAKGNILERFSAQQFPDLHSELNLSSLELGDSALYFCASSPSSGGLYGYTFGSGTRLTVV.

The rearrangement links TRBV7-9 to TRBJ1-1, with D possibly TRBD1 on 6 matching bases. Germline CDR1 is SEHNR and CDR2 is FQNEAQ (reference sequence). The V end was cut by 5 bases, the J end by 3 bases, with 13 bases between. The CDR3 covers 14 residues. CDR3 protein: CASSERRGDTEAFF. The CDR3 DNA reads TGTGCCAGCAGCGAGCGCAGGGGTGACACTGAAGCTTTCTTT.

This chain joins TRBV28 and TRBJ2-1, with TRBD2 identical over 7 bases. V shed 5 bases and J 9 bases; nucleotides not matched to a gene: 10. Germline V gene data show CDR1 as MDHEN and CDR2 as SYDVKM. This CDR3 is built from 14 residues. The CDR3 DNA reads TGTGCCAGCAGTCCCGGACTAGAAACGAGTGAGCAGTTCTTC. Amino acids: CASSPGLETSEQFF.

The gene calls are TRBV7-3 and TRBJ2-1, with D hard to call. The V and J ends lost 5 bases and 8 bases respectively, with 13 bases between them. Germline CDR1 is SGHTA and CDR2 is FQGTGA. This CDR3 spans 13 amino acids. CDR3 residues: CASSPGSTYEQFF. For the CDR3, the DNA is TGTGCCAGCAGCCCCGGTAGCACGTATGAGCAGTTCTTC.

The V call is TRBV5-6, the J call TRBJ2-7, with 9 bases aligning to TRBD2. The CDR3 has 15 residues. The V gene's germline CDR1 is SGHDT and CDR2 YYEEEE. V dropped 0 bases and J dropped 4; count of bases not matched to a gene: 5. CDR3 DNA: TGTGCCAGCAGCTTGGCTGCGGGGGGGCTTTACGAGCAGTACTTC. Translated: CASSLAAGGLYEQYF.

This clone was found once. The chain employs TRBV5-4 and TRBJ2-5; tentatively, D is TRBD2 (6 bases). The CDR3 runs 13 residues. From germline, CDR1 is SGHNT and CDR2 YYREEE (reference sequence). The V and J ends lost 4 bases and 2 bases respectively, with 9 bases between them. The CDR3 region has the DNA TGTGCCAGCAGCAGGGGAGGTCAAGAGACCCAGTACTTC. It translates to CASSRGGQETQYF.

The chain is built from TRBV7-2 and TRBJ1-2; TRBD1 matches 10 bases. Trimming at V came to 0 bases and at J to 7 bases, leaving 5 bases not matched to a gene. Germline V gene lookup returns CDR1 SGHTA and CDR2 FQGNSA. The CDR3 sequence is 15 residues long. CDR3 DNA: TGTGCCAGCAGCTTAGCTGGGACAGGGGCAGGTGGCTACACCTTC. This translates into CASSLAGTGAGGYTF.

This chain joins TRBV7-6 and TRBJ2-5; TRBD2 might be the D (6 bases). CDR3 length equals 14 residues. V was trimmed by 5 bases and J by 4 bases, leaving 14 bases between them. Germline V lookup: CDR1 SGHVS, CDR2 FNYEAQ. CDR3 sequence reads: CASSPGLFRETQYF. CDR3 bases: TGTGCCAGCAGCCCGGGACTTTTCCGAGAGACCCAGTACTTC.

This chain joins TRBV4-1 and TRBJ1-4, with a weak D call TRBD1 (6 bases). Germline V gene data show CDR1 as MGHRA and CDR2 as YSYEKL. Trimming left V 2 bases short and J 2 bases short, with 15 bases between. This CDR3 comprises 17 residues. The CDR3 region has the DNA TGCGCCAGCAGCCAAAAAAGGGGGGAGGGGACTAATGAAAAACTGTTTTTT. Its protein is CASSQKRGEGTNEKLFF.